A single sample gave rise to the 17 T cell receptor beta chains below, sequenced in a study of cytomegalovirus exposure and HLA in healthy donors. In the PCR, 60 Vbeta and 13 Jbeta primers were used. The assay was immunoSEQ multiplex PCR, and TCRdb's table has in-frame clones only and misses some. The sample holds 150,000 to 180,000 clones, around 74% seen once. Sequenced input: PBMCs. The receptors stem from a man younger than 35 in good health and CMV-seronegative.

The genes are TRBV6-4 and TRBJ2-3; TRBD2 aligns across 8 bases. The CDR3 has 16 amino acids. Germline-derived CDR1 and CDR2 are MRHNA and SNTAGT. V shed 0 bases and J 0 bases; nucleotides not matched to a gene: 2. This CDR3 is CASSDSSGTSTDTQYF. The CDR3 DNA reads as TGTGCCAGCAGTGACTCTAGCGGGACTAGCACAGATACGCAGTATTTT.

The chain joins TRBV20-1 to TRBJ2-7; D is perhaps TRBD2 (7 bases). The CDR3 sequence is 11 residues long. The germline CDR1 and CDR2 sequences are DFQATT and SNEGSKA (reference sequence). The CDR3: CSIGRGGEQYF. CDR3 nucleotide sequence: TGCAGCATAGGGAGGGGGGGTGAGCAGTACTTC.

Points on this clone: One end of the junction varies from germline; a read error may be responsible. The chain couples TRBV4-2 to TRBJ2-4; D uncertain. This CDR3 is 16 amino acids long. The germline V gene encodes CDR1 LGHNA and CDR2 YNFKEQ. The CDR3 nucleotides read TGTGCCAGCAGCCAAGTTCTGAAACCAGCCAAAAACAGTCAGTACTTC. This encodes CASSQVLKPAKNSQYF.

The chain joins TRBV4-2 to TRBJ1-2; TRBD1 aligns across 9 bases. Germline loops: CDR1 LGHNA, CDR2 YNFKEQ. V was pared by 0 bases and J by 6 bases, with 8 bases of the junction left unmatched. The CDR3 has 16 residues. For the CDR3, the DNA is TGTGCCAGCAGCCAAGATAGGGTGGGACAGGGTCATGGCTACACCTTC. Its protein is CASSQDRVGQGHGYTF.

This sequence joins TRBV5-1 and TRBJ2-1, with D perhaps matching TRBD2 (6 bases). The V end was cut by 4 bases, the J end by 5 bases, with 16 bases between. The CDR3 runs to 15 residues. CDR1 SGHRS and CDR2 YFSETQ come from the germline V gene. CDR3 residues: CASSGASASNNEQFF. The CDR3 coding sequence is TGCGCCAGCAGCGGGGCTAGCGCGTCAAACAATGAGCAGTTCTTC.

The rearrangement links TRBV5-1 to TRBJ1-1; 11 nucleotides match TRBD1. Germline V gives CDR1 SGHRS, CDR2 YFSETQ. The CDR3 length is 15 residues. Trimming cost V 4 bases and J 6 bases; bases outside gene matches: 8. The CDR3, as DNA: TGCGCCAGCAGCATACCCCCGGGACAGGGGGCTGAAGCTTTCTTT. It specifies CASSIPPGQGAEAFF.

This clone turned up a few times. The chain links TRBV29-1 to TRBJ2-7; 10 bases line up with TRBD1. Per the germline V gene, CDR1 is SQVTM and CDR2 is ANQGSEA. The CDR3 sequence is 12 residues long. The V and J ends lost 6 bases and 9 bases, in that order; junction bases with no gene match: 8. CDR3 amino acids: CSVPGQGIGQYF. DNA of the CDR3: TGCAGCGTGCCGGGACAGGGGATAGGGCAGTACTTC.

This rearrangement joins TRBV5-1 to TRBJ2-3, with a possible D match to TRBD2 (5 bases). Trimming pared 2 bases from V and 4 bases from J, leaving 11 bases between. Germline CDR1 is SGHRS and CDR2 is YFSETQ. The CDR3 consists of 14 residues. This CDR3 is CASSFSVLPDTQYF. The CDR3 nucleotides read TGCGCCAGCAGCTTTAGCGTTCTCCCAGATACGCAGTATTTT.

J is TRBJ2-5 and V is TRBV14; TRBD2 agrees at 8 bases. Looked up from germline, CDR1 is SGHDN and CDR2 is FVKESK. Unmatched junction bases numbered 5, after V lost 0 bases and J lost 5 bases. The CDR3 runs 15 residues. This chain's CDR3 is CASSQDSGVTETQYF. CDR3 DNA: TGTGCCAGCAGCCAAGATAGCGGGGTAACGGAGACCCAGTACTTC. The whole variable domain, filled in from reference TRBV14 and TRBJ2-5, reads EAGVTQFPSHSVIEKGQTVTLRCDPISGHDNLYWYRRVMGKEIKFLLHFVKESKQDESGMPNNRFLAERTGGTYSTLKVQPAELEDSGVYFCASSQDSGVTETQYFGPGTRLLVL.

This clone was seen once. The chain employs TRBV4-1 and TRBJ1-5; the match to TRBD1 covers 8 bases. From germline, CDR1 is MGHRA and CDR2 YSYEKL. V gave up 1 base and J gave up 6 bases; unmatched junction bases: 2. CDR3 length: 14 amino acids. The CDR3 here is CASSQGTGLQPQHF. CDR3 nucleotides: TGCGCCAGCAGCCAAGGGACAGGGCTTCAGCCCCAGCATTTT.

The V gene is TRBV7-9, the J gene TRBJ1-1; 8 bases agree with TRBD1. The CDR3 runs 14 residues. CDR1 is SEHNR and CDR2 is FQNEAQ in the germline V gene (reference sequence). Trimming removed 4 bases from V and 7 bases from J; junction bases left unmatched: 8. The CDR3 nucleotides are TGTGCCAGCAGCTCTGACAGGGGTTCCGGTGAAGCTTTCTTT. It codes for CASSSDRGSGEAFF.

The gene calls are TRBV19 and TRBJ2-2, with D possibly TRBD1 on 6 matching bases. The CDR3 totals 14 residues. In germline, CDR1 is LNHDA, CDR2 SQIVND (reference sequence). The V and J ends lost 7 bases and 0 bases respectively, with 9 bases between them. CDR3 coding DNA: TGTGCCAGTATGACAGGATCGAACACCGGGGAGCTGTTTTTT. Protein sequence: CASMTGSNTGELFF.

This rearrangement joins TRBV28 to TRBJ2-6; a weak D match, TRBD2 (6 bases). From germline, CDR1 is MDHEN and CDR2 SYDVKM. V was shortened by 4 bases and J by 0 bases, with 10 bases between the two germline ends. The CDR3 length is 16 residues. The CDR3 sequence is CASSSEGTSGANVLTF. For the CDR3, the DNA is TGTGCCAGCAGTTCGGAGGGCACCTCTGGGGCCAACGTCCTGACTTTC.

This clone showed up just a few times. The chain employs TRBV30 and TRBJ1-1; D not resolved. This CDR3 is 13 amino acids long. Germline V lookup: CDR1 GTSNPN, CDR2 SVGIG (reference sequence). V was cut by 0 bases and J by 5 bases, with 10 bases left in between. The CDR3 protein is CAWSVQRVTEAFF. The CDR3 DNA follows: TGTGCCTGGAGTGTACAGAGAGTAACTGAAGCTTTCTTT. Filled out from reference TRBV30 and TRBJ1-1, the complete variable domain reads SQTIHQWPATLVQPVGSPLSLECTVEGTSNPNLYWYRQAAGRGLQLLFYSVGIGQISSEVPQNLSASRPQDRQFILSSKKLLLSDSGFYLCAWSVQRVTEAFFGQGTRLTVV.

The V call is TRBV6-4, the J call TRBJ2-3; no firm D call. The germline gives CDR1 MRHNA, CDR2 SNTAGT. The CDR3 is 15 amino acids. Trimming left V 3 bases short and J 0 bases short, with 10 bases between. CDR3 sequence (DNA): TGTGCCAGCAGTGAACTTTTGTCAAGCACAGATACGCAGTATTTT. It is translated as CASSELLSSTDTQYF.

The chain uses TRBV4-2 and TRBJ1-2; weak D call: TRBD1 (6 bases). The germline V gene has CDR1 LGHNA and CDR2 YNFKEQ. The length of the CDR3 is 16 residues. Deletions cut 0 bases from V and 6 bases from J, with 17 bases between. Written as DNA, the CDR3 is TGTGCCAGCAGCCAAGATAGGGGCAGGGGTTGGGATGGCTACACCTTC. This encodes CASSQDRGRGWDGYTF.

The chain uses TRBV15 and TRBJ1-1; maybe TRBD1 (5 bases). The V end lost 0 bases, the J end lost 10 bases, and 12 bases lay between the germline ends. Germline CDR1 is LNHNV and CDR2 is YYDKDF (reference sequence). The CDR3 totals 13 residues. The CDR3 DNA reads TGTGCCACCAGCAGAGATTGGGGGGAGGGAGCTTTCTTT. Its protein is CATSRDWGEGAFF. Variable domain in full (rest from reference TRBV15 and TRBJ1-1): DAMVIQNPRYQVTQFGKPVTLSCSQTLNHNVMYWYQQKSSQAPKLLFHYYDKDFNNEADTPDNFQSRRPNTSFCFLDIRSPGLGDTAMYLCATSRDWGEGAFFGQGTRLTVV.